A selection of T cell receptor beta chains follows, all from one sample in a study of blood T cell repertoires in COVID-19. The method was immunoSEQ multiplex PCR; TCRdb's version includes in-frame clones alone and lacks a portion of them. In the table there are about 250,000 clones, 90% of which are singletons. The specimen was peripheral blood. These receptors were taken from a woman in her sixties or seventies with COVID-19, enrolled during active disease. The CDR3 runs from the conserved cysteine through the conserved F or W. Each record gives: J gene, D gene, clone size, V gene, CDR3 DNA, CDR3 protein. The D gene is left open where the match is weak. Rows give clone size only sometimes, using once, few, many, or a class for an expanded clone.

J gene: TRBJ2-6
D gene: NA
clone size: once
V gene: TRBV5-5
CDR3 DNA: TGTGCCAGCAGCTTGGCGGTCCAGGGGTCGGGGGCCAACGTCCTGACTTTC
CDR3 protein: CASSLAVQGSGANVLTF

J gene: TRBJ2-3
D gene: NA
clone size: NA
V gene: TRBV7-9
CDR3 DNA: TGTGCCAGCAGCTTGGGAGACGTGAGCACAGATACGCAGTATTTT
CDR3 protein: CASSLGDVSTDTQYF

J gene: TRBJ1-2
D gene: TRBD1
clone size: NA
V gene: TRBV2
CDR3 DNA: TGTGCCAGCAGTGAAAGGGGGCTCCCCGGCTATGGCTACACCTTC
CDR3 protein: CASSERGLPGYGYTF

J gene: TRBJ1-2
D gene: NA
clone size: once
V gene: TRBV29-1
CDR3 DNA: TGCAGCGTTGAGGAAGGCGCGGGAGCCTATGGCTACACCTTC
CDR3 protein: CSVEEGAGAYGYTF

J gene: TRBJ1-5
D gene: NA
clone size: once
V gene: TRBV19
CDR3 DNA: TGTGCCAGTAGTATAGATCTCAATCAGCCCCAGCATTTT
CDR3 protein: CASSIDLNQPQHF

J gene: TRBJ2-3
D gene: NA
clone size: NA
V gene: TRBV9
CDR3 DNA: TGTGCCAGCAGCATGAGATCGGTAGATACGCAGTATTTT
CDR3 protein: CASSMRSVDTQYF

J gene: TRBJ1-3
D gene: TRBD1
clone size: NA
V gene: TRBV9
CDR3 DNA: TGTGCCAGCAGCGTAGTAGGGGACAGGGGGCCTGGAAACACCATATATTTT
CDR3 protein: CASSVVGDRGPGNTIYF

J gene: TRBJ2-3
D gene: TRBD1
clone size: NA
V gene: TRBV7-9
CDR3 DNA: TGTGCCAGCAGCGTAACAGGGGAGCGCACAGATACGCAGTATTTT
CDR3 protein: CASSVTGERTDTQYF

J gene: TRBJ1-1
D gene: NA
clone size: NA
V gene: TRBV29-1
CDR3 DNA: TGCAGCGTTGGGCAAGCGGACACTGAAGCTTTCTTT
CDR3 protein: CSVGQADTEAFF

J gene: TRBJ1-2
D gene: NA
clone size: NA
V gene: TRBV25-1
CDR3 DNA: TGTGCCAGCACATCGGAGGGAGACTATGGCTACACCTTC
CDR3 protein: CASTSEGDYGYTF

J gene: TRBJ2-2
D gene: NA
clone size: NA
V gene: TRBV2
CDR3 DNA: TGTGCCAGCAGGGACTACACCGGGGAGCTGTTTTTT
CDR3 protein: CASRDYTGELFF

J gene: TRBJ2-7
D gene: TRBD1
clone size: NA
V gene: TRBV11-2
CDR3 DNA: TGTGCCAGCAGCTTGCTCCCGGGACAGGGGCCCCCTGGGCAGTACTTC
CDR3 protein: CASSLLPGQGPPGQYF

J gene: TRBJ1-4
D gene: TRBD1
clone size: NA
V gene: TRBV15
CDR3 DNA: TGTGCCACCAGCAGAGGACAGGGGGCAGACGAAAAACTGTTTTTT
CDR3 protein: CATSRGQGADEKLFF

J gene: TRBJ1-4
D gene: NA
clone size: NA
V gene: TRBV5-5
CDR3 DNA: TGTGCCAGCAGCTTATCTATAGGGGAGGTTAAAGAAAAACTGTTTTTT
CDR3 protein: CASSLSIGEVKEKLFF

J gene: TRBJ2-1
D gene: TRBD1
clone size: NA
V gene: TRBV24-1
CDR3 DNA: TGTGCCACCAGTGATCCGTCGACAGGGGGCTCCTACAATGAGCAGTTCTTC
CDR3 protein: CATSDPSTGGSYNEQFF

J gene: TRBJ1-2
D gene: NA
clone size: NA
V gene: TRBV15
CDR3 DNA: TGTGCCACCAGCACCGTGAACTATGGCTACACCTTC
CDR3 protein: CATSTVNYGYTF

J gene: TRBJ1-5
D gene: NA
clone size: NA
V gene: TRBV2
CDR3 DNA: TGTGCCACCACAGTGGACGGGGTTCAGCCCCAGCATTTT
CDR3 protein: CATTVDGVQPQHF

J gene: TRBJ1-1
D gene: NA
clone size: NA
V gene: TRBV25-1
CDR3 DNA: TGTGCCAGCAGTTTAGCCGGTCCCACTGAAGCTTTCTTT
CDR3 protein: CASSLAGPTEAFF